Listed below are T cell receptor beta chains from one sample, sequenced in a study of cytomegalovirus exposure and HLA in healthy donors. Some clones are missing from TCRdb's copy, which holds only in-frame ones; the method was immunoSEQ multiplex PCR. Found here are 150,000 to 200,000 clones, about an eighth of them singletons; the top ten hold about 8%. The sample taken for sequencing was PBMCs. The receptor set was obtained from a man between 45 and 60 years old in good health and CMV-seropositive. Each CDR3 is given with its conserved first and last residue. A D gene is named only where the DNA matches it firmly. Rows give clone size only sometimes, using once, few, many, or a class for an expanded clone.

V	size	J	D	DNA	CDR3
TRBV6-1	-	TRBJ2-2	TRBD1	TGTGCCAGCAGTCCGGACAGGGGGCCCGGGGAGCTGTTTTTT	CASSPDRGPGELFF
TRBV14	few	TRBJ1-4	-	TGTGCCAGCAGCCAAGATTTTGGACTCCCTAAGGAGAAACTGTTTTTT	CASSQDFGLPKEKLFF
TRBV6-5	few	TRBJ1-2	-	TGTGCCAGCACTTTACGTGAGGACAGCGGCTACACCTTC	CASTLREDSGYTF
TRBV6-4	-	TRBJ2-1	-	TGTGCCAGCACCAACAAACCCGGGACTCAGCAGTTCTTC	CASTNKPGTQQFF
TRBV27	-	TRBJ1-6	TRBD1	TGTGCCAGCACCGAGGGACAGTATAATTCACCCCTCCACTTT	CASTEGQYNSPLHF
TRBV10-3	-	TRBJ1-5	TRBD1	TGTGCCATCAGCACCCCGGGACAGGGGCATCAGCCCCAGCATTTT	CAISTPGQGHQPQHF
TRBV29-1	few	TRBJ1-6	-	TGCAGCGTTGAACTGGCAGGGAGGGGGACACCCCTCCACTTT	CSVELAGRGTPLHF
TRBV11-2	-	TRBJ1-3	TRBD1	TGTGCCAGCAGCTTAACAGGCCAGGGGGCTGGAAACACCATATATTTT	CASSLTGQGAGNTIYF
TRBV7-6	-	TRBJ2-3	TRBD1	TGTGCCAGCAGCCCCATACAGGGGGCTACAGATACGCAGTATTTT	CASSPIQGATDTQYF
TRBV9	-	TRBJ2-5	-	TGTGCCAGCAGTGAAAACGGGAATCAAGAGACCCAGTACTTC	CASSENGNQETQYF
TRBV20-1	-	TRBJ2-3	-	TGCAGTGCTGAGAAGGATACGCAGTATTTT	CSAEKDTQYF
TRBV9	-	TRBJ2-1	-	TGTGCCAGCAGCGTATCGGCGGGGAATGAGCAGTTCTTC	CASSVSAGNEQFF
TRBV27	few	TRBJ1-5	-	TGTGCCAGCAGTCGGGGGGGCAGCGGTCAGCCCCAGCATTTT	CASSRGGSGQPQHF
TRBV7-2	few	TRBJ2-1	-	TGTGCCAGCAGCTTACGGGTGAGAGAGCAGTTCTTC	CASSLRVREQFF
TRBV2	few	TRBJ1-5	-	TGTGCCAGCGGGCCTCCCGCGAGCAATCAGCCCCAGCATTTT	CASGPPASNQPQHF
TRBV13	few	TRBJ2-2	-	TGTGCCAGCAGCTTACGACAGGCTAGCACCGGGGAGCTGTTTTTT	CASSLRQASTGELFF
TRBV18	-	TRBJ1-4	-	TGTGCCAGCTCACCACAGGGGATTGGGGAAAAACTGTTTTTT	CASSPQGIGEKLFF
TRBV4-3	few	TRBJ2-7	-	TGCGCCAGCAGCCAAGCCAGGCCCTCCTACGAGCAGTACTTC	CASSQARPSYEQYF